What follows are 26 T cell receptor beta chains derived from one specimen sequenced in a study of CD8 T cells in Susac syndrome. cDNA came from 0.5 to 1 ug RNA primed by random hexamers. TCRdb itself ran the immunoSEQ multiplex PCR reads through MiXCR, one entry per CDR3 protein. The sample carries about 140,000 distinct CDR3 sequences, approximately 95% recorded once. Input material: CD8+ T cells from PBMCs. These receptors all come from a human donor with Susac syndrome.

The V and J genes are TRBV20-1 and TRBJ2-1; TRBD2 matches 11 bases. The germline CDR1 and CDR2 sequences are DFQATT and SNEGSKA (reference sequence). Trimming removed 0 bases from V and 6 bases from J; junction bases left unmatched: 4. This CDR3 comprises 15 residues. The CDR3 loop is CSARDLAGGSNEQFF. CDR3 nucleotides: TGCAGTGCTAGAGACCTAGCGGGAGGATCCAATGAGCAGTTCTTC.

The chain recombines TRBV6-5 with TRBJ2-4, with 8 bases aligning to TRBD1. The V gene end was trimmed by 2 bases and the J gene end by 5 bases; junction bases not matched to a gene: 2. Germline values: CDR1 MNHEY, CDR2 SVGAGI. This CDR3 is built from 14 residues. CDR3 amino acids: CASSYGQGENIQYF. CDR3 nucleotides: TGTGCCAGCAGTTACGGACAGGGCGAAAACATTCAGTACTTC.

V is TRBV11-2 and J is TRBJ2-5; D may match TRBD1 or TRBD2 (6 bases each). V was shortened by 6 bases and J by 2 bases, with 22 bases between the two germline ends. Germline V gives CDR1 SGHAT, CDR2 FQNNGV. CDR3 length: 17 amino acids. DNA for the CDR3: TGTGCCAGCAGGTCCTGGGACTCGGACAGCATTCAAGAGACCCAGTACTTC. Translated, it gives CASRSWDSDSIQETQYF.

The V and J genes are TRBV5-6 and TRBJ2-7; possible D gene TRBD2, 6 bases. CDR3 length equals 14 residues. V shed 4 bases and J shed 5 bases, with 16 bases lying between them. CDR1 is SGHDT and CDR2 is YYEEEE in the germline V gene. The CDR3 sequence: CASSGETRFHEQYF. In DNA, the CDR3 is TGTGCCAGCAGCGGGGAGACTAGATTCCACGAGCAGTACTTC.

This CDR3 reads CSAREGQSYTEAFF. For the CDR3, the DNA is TGCAGTGCTAGAGAGGGACAGAGCTACACTGAAGCTTTCTTT. The chain uses TRBV20-1 and TRBJ1-1, with 7 bases fitting TRBD1. Germline assignment: CDR1 DFQATT and CDR2 SNEGSKA (reference sequence). V lost 0 bases to trimming and J lost 3 bases; unmatched junction nucleotides: 4. The CDR3 extends over 14 amino acids.

This chain joins TRBV11-2 and TRBJ2-1, with D uncertain. V was pared by 2 bases and J by 10 bases, with 9 bases between. Looked up from germline, CDR1 is SGHAT and CDR2 is FQNNGV. CDR3 length: 12 residues. CDR3: CASSLQVEEQFF. CDR3 coding DNA: TGTGCCAGCAGCTTACAGGTGGAGGAGCAGTTCTTC.

The rearrangement uses TRBV3-1 and TRBJ2-1; D could derive from TRBD1 or TRBD2 (6 bases each). The V and J ends lost 7 bases and 0 bases respectively, with 13 bases between them. This CDR3 is 15 amino acids long. CDR1 and CDR2 (germline): LGHDT, YNNKEL (reference sequence). The CDR3 here is CASTGGGGSYNEQFF. CDR3 bases: TGTGCCAGCACCGGCGGAGGGGGCTCCTACAATGAGCAGTTCTTC.

The chain carries TRBV6-5 and TRBJ2-7; D ambiguous. Germline V CDR1 and CDR2: MNHEY, SVGAGI. Between the trimmed V and J ends, which lost 2 bases and 3 bases, there was a span of 8 bases. The CDR3 totals 13 residues. The CDR3 DNA is TGTGCCAGCAGTTACACAGTTGACTACGAGCAGTACTTC. It specifies CASSYTVDYEQYF.

CDR3 protein: CASSTGLVGSYGYTF. The CDR3 DNA follows: TGCGCCAGCAGCACCGGACTGGTCGGTTCGTATGGCTACACCTTC. The chain joins TRBV5-1 to TRBJ1-2; D is ambiguous. The CDR3 runs to 15 residues. Per the germline V gene, CDR1 is SGHRS and CDR2 is YFSETQ. The germline V and J ends were trimmed by 4 bases and 5 bases, with 18 bases remaining between them.

The rearrangement joins TRBV29-1 to TRBJ1-2, with 7 positions matching TRBD1. J was trimmed by 8 bases and V by 5 bases; bases with no gene match: 8. Germline assignment: CDR1 SQVTM and CDR2 ANQGSEA. The CDR3 has 12 residues. The CDR3: CSVPEGAVGYTF. The CDR3 DNA sequence: TGCAGCGTTCCGGAGGGGGCGGTAGGCTACACCTTC.

The V call is TRBV29-1, the J call TRBJ2-1; the D gene is possibly TRBD2 (6 bases). The CDR3 totals 16 residues. Germline V gene lookup returns CDR1 SQVTM and CDR2 ANQGSEA. Trimming removed 2 bases at V and 3 bases at J, with 17 bases between. CDR3 protein: CSVERVGRWVYNEQFF. The CDR3 nucleotides read TGCAGCGTTGAAAGAGTAGGGAGGTGGGTCTACAATGAGCAGTTCTTC.

This chain joins TRBV11-2 and TRBJ2-7, with TRBD2 matching 13 bases. CDR3 length: 18 amino acids. V lost 5 bases to trimming and J lost 2 bases; unmatched junction nucleotides: 12. The germline V gene encodes CDR1 SGHAT and CDR2 FQNNGV. CDR3 sequence: CASSPPVLAGGETYEQYF. CDR3 sequence (DNA): TGTGCCAGCAGCCCACCGGTACTAGCGGGAGGGGAAACCTACGAGCAGTACTTC.

This CDR3 reads CSARVQSTEDYGYTF. In nucleotides, the CDR3 is TGCAGTGCTAGAGTTCAATCGACAGAAGACTATGGCTACACCTTC. The chain links TRBV20-1 to TRBJ1-2; a weak D match, TRBD1 (5 bases). The CDR3 contains 15 residues. Germline V gene data show CDR1 as DFQATT and CDR2 as SNEGSKA (reference sequence). Trimming stripped 1 base from V and 3 bases from J, with 15 bases between.

This chain links TRBV9 with TRBJ2-2; 8 positions match TRBD1. CDR1 is SGDLS and CDR2 is YYNGEE in the germline V gene. J was trimmed by 2 bases and V by 3 bases; bases with no gene match: 9. The CDR3 sequence is 17 residues long. The CDR3 sequence: CASSDDRGYTNTGELFF. In nucleotides, the CDR3 is TGTGCCAGCAGCGACGACAGGGGTTACACCAACACCGGGGAGCTGTTTTTT.

The genes are TRBV7-9 and TRBJ2-7, with D possibly TRBD2 on 5 matching bases. CDR3 length equals 13 residues. V lost 6 bases and J lost 4, with 13 bases in between. Germline V gives CDR1 SEHNR, CDR2 FQNEAQ (reference sequence). CDR3 protein: CASRLGSRYEQYF. DNA for the CDR3: TGTGCCAGCAGACTAGGGTCTCGATACGAGCAGTACTTC.

This chain links TRBV7-6 with TRBJ2-5; 10 nucleotides agree with TRBD1. Unmatched junction bases numbered 14, after V lost 5 bases and J lost 5 bases. CDR3 length: 17 residues. Germline lookup yields CDR1 SGHVS and CDR2 FNYEAQ. For the CDR3, the DNA is TGTGCCAGCAGCCCCAATACGCCGTGGGGACAGGGGGAGACCCAGTACTTC. It encodes CASSPNTPWGQGETQYF.

This chain joins TRBV7-6 and TRBJ2-3; TRBD2 is a possible D gene (6 bases). This CDR3 spans 15 amino acids. CDR1 is SGHVS and CDR2 is FNYEAQ in the germline V gene. Trimming shortened V by 1 base and J by 1 base, and 9 bases separated the two germline ends. This CDR3 reads CASSLVGGGTDTQYF. The CDR3 coding sequence is TGTGCCAGCAGCTTAGTAGGAGGGGGCACAGATACGCAGTATTTT. Full variable domain (missing parts from reference TRBV7-6 and TRBJ2-3): GAGVSQSPRYKVTKRGQDVALRCDPISGHVSLYWYRQALGQGPEFLTYFNYEAQQDKSGLPNDRFSAERPEGSISTLTIQRTEQRDSAMYRCASSLVGGGTDTQYFGPGTRLTVL.

This clonotype was seen a single time. This chain uses TRBV5-6 with TRBJ1-1; D gene ambiguous. The CDR3 covers 13 residues. Trimming removed 0 bases at V and 8 bases at J, with 11 bases between. Germline V gene lookup returns CDR1 SGHDT and CDR2 YYEEEE. The CDR3 coding sequence is TGTGCCAGCAGCTTGGGAGTACCAACCGAAGCTTTCTTT. This gives the protein CASSLGVPTEAFF.

The chain carries TRBV28 and TRBJ2-5; TRBD2 matches 8 bases. The length of the CDR3 is 17 residues. With 8 bases clipped from V and 5 bases from J, the junction kept 19 bases outside the gene matches. Germline assignment: CDR1 MDHEN and CDR2 SYDVKM. The chain's CDR3 is CASGFEAGGPELETQYF. The CDR3 nucleotides are TGTGCCAGCGGGTTTGAGGCGGGAGGCCCGGAATTGGAGACCCAGTACTTC.

In its sample, this clonotype was seen once. V is TRBV24-1 and J is TRBJ2-3; 7 positions match TRBD2. This CDR3 has 16 residues. Germline-derived CDR1 and CDR2 are KGHDR and SFDVKD. Losses at the gene ends were 0 bases for V and 0 bases for J; bases not matched to a gene: 2. The CDR3 DNA is TGTGCCACCAGTGATTTGACTAGCGTCAGCACAGATACGCAGTATTTT. This gives the protein CATSDLTSVSTDTQYF.

The gene calls are TRBV7-3 and TRBJ2-1, with 12 bases that match TRBD2. V lost 5 bases, J lost 6 bases, and 5 bases stayed unmatched. This CDR3 contains 15 residues. Germline-derived CDR1 and CDR2 are SGHTA and FQGTGA. CDR3 coding DNA: TGTGCCAGCAGCCCCCTAGCGGGGGGGGGCAATGAGCAGTTCTTC. Translating gives CASSPLAGGGNEQFF.

The rearrangement joins TRBV5-6 to TRBJ2-3; D tentatively fits TRBD1 or TRBD2 (5 bases each). The V gene lost 3 bases and the J gene lost 3 bases, with 14 bases spanning the gap. The CDR3 is 15 residues long. From germline, CDR1 is SGHDT and CDR2 YYEEEE. Here the CDR3 DNA reads TGTGCCAGCAGCTCTCGGGGCCTCCCGACAGATACGCAGTATTTT. This sequence encodes CASSSRGLPTDTQYF.

V is TRBV7-3 and J is TRBJ2-7; D is unclear. CDR1 is SGHTA, CDR2 FQGTGA, per germline. CDR3 size: 15 residues. V was shortened by 2 bases and J by 0 bases, with 11 bases between the two germline ends. CDR3 nucleotides: TGTGCCAGCAGCTTAGAGGTAGGATCCTCCTACGAGCAGTACTTC. Protein product: CASSLEVGSSYEQYF. The whole variable domain, filled in from reference TRBV7-3 and TRBJ2-7, reads GAGVSQTPSNKVTEKGKYVELRCDPISGHTALYWYRQSLGQGPEFLIYFQGTGAADDSGLPNDRFFAVRPEGSVSTLKIQRTERGDSAVYLCASSLEVGSSYEQYFGPGTRLTVT.

CDR3 in DNA: TGTGCCAGCACCTCGACTGGAAACAATGAGCAGTTCTTC. This codes for CASTSTGNNEQFF. V usage is TRBV5-4 and J usage is TRBJ2-1, with unresolved D. This CDR3 region has 13 residues. Looked up from germline, CDR1 is SGHNT and CDR2 is YYREEE (reference sequence). V dropped 6 bases and J dropped 5 bases, with 12 bases sitting between them.

The gene calls are TRBV28 and TRBJ1-5; D is ambiguous. Trimming shortened V by 2 bases and J by 1 base, and 6 bases separated the two germline ends. The germline CDR1 and CDR2 sequences are MDHEN and SYDVKM. The CDR3 runs to 14 residues. The CDR3 sequence: CASSLEVSNQPQHF. CDR3 nucleotides: TGTGCCAGCAGTTTAGAGGTCAGCAATCAGCCCCAGCATTTT.

The chain links TRBV7-6 to TRBJ2-7, with D possibly being TRBD2 (6 bases). The CDR3 sequence is 12 residues long. The V end lost 5 bases, the J end lost 5 bases, and 10 bases lay between the germline ends. CDR1 and CDR2 from the germline V gene are SGHVS and FNYEAQ. The CDR3 here is CASSAGLNEQYF. CDR3 nucleotide sequence: TGTGCCAGCAGCGCGGGACTGAACGAGCAGTACTTC.